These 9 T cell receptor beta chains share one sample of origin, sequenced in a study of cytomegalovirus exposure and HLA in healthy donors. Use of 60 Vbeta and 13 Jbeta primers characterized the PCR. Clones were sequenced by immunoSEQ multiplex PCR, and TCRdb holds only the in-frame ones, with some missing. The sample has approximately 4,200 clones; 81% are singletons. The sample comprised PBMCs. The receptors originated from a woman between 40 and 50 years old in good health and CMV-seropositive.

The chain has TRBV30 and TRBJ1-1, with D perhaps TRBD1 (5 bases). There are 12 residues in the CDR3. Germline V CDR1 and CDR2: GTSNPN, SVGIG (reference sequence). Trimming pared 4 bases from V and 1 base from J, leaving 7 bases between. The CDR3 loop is CAWTGQNTEAFF. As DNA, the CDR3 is TGTGCCTGGACAGGACAGAACACTGAAGCTTTCTTT.

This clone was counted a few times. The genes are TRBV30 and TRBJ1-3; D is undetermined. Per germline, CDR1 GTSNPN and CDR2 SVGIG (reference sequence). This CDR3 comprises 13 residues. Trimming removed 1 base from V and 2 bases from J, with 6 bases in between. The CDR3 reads CAWSARTGNTIYF. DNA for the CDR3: TGTGCCTGGAGTGCCAGGACTGGAAACACCATATATTTT.

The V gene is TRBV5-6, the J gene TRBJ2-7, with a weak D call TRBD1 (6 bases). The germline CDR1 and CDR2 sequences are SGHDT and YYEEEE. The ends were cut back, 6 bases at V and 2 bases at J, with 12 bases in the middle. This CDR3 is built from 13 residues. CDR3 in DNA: TGTGCCAGCAACCGACAGGCCACCTACGAGCAGTACTTC. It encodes CASNRQATYEQYF.

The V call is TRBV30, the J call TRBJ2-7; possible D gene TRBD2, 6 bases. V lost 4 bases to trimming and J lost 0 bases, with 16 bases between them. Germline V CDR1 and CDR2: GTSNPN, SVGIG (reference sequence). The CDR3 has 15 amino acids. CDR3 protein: CAWTSGRHRSYEQYF. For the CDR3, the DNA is TGTGCCTGGACCAGTGGGAGGCACCGCTCCTACGAGCAGTACTTC.

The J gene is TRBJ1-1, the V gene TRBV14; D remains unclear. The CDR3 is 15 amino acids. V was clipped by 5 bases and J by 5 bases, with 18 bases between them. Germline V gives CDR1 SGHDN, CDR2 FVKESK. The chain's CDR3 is CASSVKPGGQTEAFF. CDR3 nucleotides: TGTGCCAGCAGCGTTAAACCGGGAGGTCAAACTGAAGCTTTCTTT.

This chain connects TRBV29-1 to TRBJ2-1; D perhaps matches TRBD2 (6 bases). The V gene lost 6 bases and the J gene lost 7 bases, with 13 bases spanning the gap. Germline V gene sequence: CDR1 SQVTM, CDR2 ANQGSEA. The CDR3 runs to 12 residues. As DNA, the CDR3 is TGCAGCGTCACGGGACTCGGGAATGAGCAGTTCTTC. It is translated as CSVTGLGNEQFF.

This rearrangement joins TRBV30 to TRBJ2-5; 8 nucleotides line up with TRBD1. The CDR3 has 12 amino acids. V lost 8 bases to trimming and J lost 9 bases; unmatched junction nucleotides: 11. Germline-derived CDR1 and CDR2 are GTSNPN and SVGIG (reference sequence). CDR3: CATSTGGLSQYF. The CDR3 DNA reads TGTGCCACTTCAACAGGGGGTCTCTCCCAGTACTTC.

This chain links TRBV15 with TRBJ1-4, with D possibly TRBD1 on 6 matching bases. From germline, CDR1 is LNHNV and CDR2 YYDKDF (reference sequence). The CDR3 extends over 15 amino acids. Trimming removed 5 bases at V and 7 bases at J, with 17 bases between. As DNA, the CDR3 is TGTGCCACCAGCGGCCGACAGGATATTTTTGAAAAACTGTTTTTT. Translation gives CATSGRQDIFEKLFF.

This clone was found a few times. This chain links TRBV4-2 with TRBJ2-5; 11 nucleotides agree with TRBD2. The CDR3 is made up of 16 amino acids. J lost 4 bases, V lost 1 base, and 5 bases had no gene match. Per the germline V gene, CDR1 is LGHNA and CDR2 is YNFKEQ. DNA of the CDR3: TGTGCCAGCAGCCAAGTGACTAGCGGGATTGGAGAGACCCAGTACTTC. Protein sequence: CASSQVTSGIGETQYF.